This T cell receptor (beta chain) is from a study of identical twins (dated by TCRdb to the mid-2010s). Regarding the research as a whole: To test whether fetal clonotypes persist, this study deep-sequenced TCR alpha and beta repertoires from monozygotic twins, from unrelated adults of various ages, and from cord blood. To rule out contamination, the twin experiments were replicated at different times with different library preparation protocols. The paper's findings and limits, for the study overall: In monozygotic twins, recombination models systematically underestimated out-of-frame TCR alpha sharing, but the models matched the sharing seen between unrelated individuals. Zero-insertion analyses could be partly confounded by invariant T cells such as MAIT and iNKT, though diverse VJ usage argued against such confounding for most clonotypes. Compared with coincidental sharing between unrelated individuals, out-of-frame TCR alpha sequences shared between twins showed an excess of sequences with low generation probability. A weaker excess of twin sharing was found in beta out-of-frame sequences because the signal-to-noise ratio was lowered by fewer shared sequences. Fewer insertions were carried by abundant cord blood beta clonotypes, a similar but weaker trend appeared in young adult naive repertoires, and no such trend appeared in memory repertoires. Because the same donors could not be followed over many years, conclusions were based on cross-sectional statistical analysis.

All donors were healthy Caucasians. Three pairs of female monozygotic twins, all aged 18 to 29 years, were included in the twin cohort. Miltenyi CD45RO+ enrichment and human naive T-cell isolation kits were used to isolate memory (CD45RO+) and naive T cells from PBMC. The CDR3 goes from the cysteine to the phenylalanine over 13 residues. Solely the CDR3 DNA is kept, with 39 bases framed from the first base. CDR1 ENHRY and CDR2 SYGVKD are derived from the germline V gene. The junction shows trimming of 8 bases on V and 3 bases on J, plus 10 bases between the germline ends. The method behind the library was 5' RACE. Sequenced on an Illumina HiSeq 2000. A universal primer binding site was introduced by template switching, and a unique molecular identifier was present in the final cDNA, enabling accurate counting of TCR cDNA molecules. Specific primers in the conserved constant-segment region were used to synthesize first-strand cDNA for TCR alpha and beta chains. To control for contamination, every cDNA library was double barcoded, receiving both a SMART-Mk sample barcode and Illumina barcodes. TruSeq adapter sequences along with Illumina sample barcodes were introduced in two successive PCR steps. Sequencing of the TCR alpha and beta cDNA libraries was done on the Illumina HiSeq platform using custom primers. The original pipeline was this. Unique molecular identifiers were extracted from raw reads with MiGEC, and CDR3 positions were determined with MiXCR. Recombination models were inferred per individual with the repgenHMM and IGoR tools using an EM algorithm. Shared clonotypes were analyzed with the tcR package in R, and sharing was normalized by the product of cloneset sizes. To study raw recombination free of thymic and clonal selection effects, out-of-frame nonproductive sequences were analyzed. TCRdb passed the public sequencing reads through fastp at Q25 and MiXCR, retaining productive beta sequences. Rows are combined by CDR3 protein, so each entry shows the most common genes and DNA. What appears here as the V and J calls and clone size reflects TCRdb's work, not the paper's. The sample table lists about 240,000 distinct CDR3 sequences, about 12% of them with a count of one. The ten largest clones take up roughly 4% of the sample.

Many counts were recorded for this clonotype. No cognate antigen has been identified for it. No base qualities exist here, and no much larger clone lies one base off it. These same records also appear under a second study, on yellow fever vaccine responses in identical twins. That second publication adds: The authors reported that the T cell response to vaccination in identical twins appeared partly convergent and partly personalized. The study precisely tracked vaccine-responding T cell clones in identical twins.

The chain is assembled from TRBV10-3 and TRBJ2-2; the D gene is not confidently resolved. Sequenced input: memory (CD45RO+) T cells sorted from blood. This specimen's cell subset or site label, per the study, means: CD45RO+ enriched T cells. This TCR came from a young woman in good health. CDR3 region: CAIGARDTGELFF. The DNA sequence follows: TGTGCCATCGGAGCGAGAGACACCGGGGAGCTGTTTTTT.